This T cell receptor (beta chain) was recorded in a study of T cell repertoires in cytomegalovirus infection. Study-level information: CMV infection together with matching HLA type was indicated by public TCR beta signatures.

MiXCR, applied by TCRdb to the reads, yields one record per CDR3 protein. The table includes roughly 140,000 distinct CDR3 sequences, 23% detected once. The CDR3 has 14 residues. The germline gives CDR1 MDHEN, CDR2 SYDVKM. J lost 10 bases, V lost 3 bases, and 5 bases had no gene match. The sequence was collected from a human donor in good health (CMV status not recorded). Some clones in this sample may be carry-over from other donors' samples. The rearrangement uses TRBV28 and TRBJ1-6, with TRBD1 matching over 8 bases. Sequencing was carried out using PBMCs. The CDR3 loop is CASSFQGARSPLHF. CDR3 in DNA: TGTGCCAGCAGTTTTCAGGGGGCAAGATCACCCCTCCACTTT.